This TCR beta chain emerged from a study of T-cell memory formation after mild COVID-19. TCRdb redid the calling of the 5' RACE reads with MiXCR, one entry per CDR3 protein. The sample has 470,000 or so distinct CDR3 sequences, approximately 19% seen once. The germline V gene encodes CDR1 SGHTA and CDR2 FQGNSA. With 1 base removed from V and 10 bases from J, the gap between germline ends came to 18 bases. The CDR3 totals 15 residues. The chain couples TRBV7-2 to TRBJ2-3; D unclear. The specimen sequenced was PBMCs or a T cell subset sorted from them (not recorded which). This receptor was identified in a man aged 18 to 35 who had mild COVID-19 (a few samples of this study predate the infection). Cell type and time point are not known. CDR3 in DNA: TGTGCCAGCAGCTTAGGGGGAATTTGGATTGAAGCGCAGTATTTT. It encodes CASSLGGIWIEAQYF.